The clone carrying this TCR beta chain showed up just once. Its antigen is not known. TCRdb's copy holds only in-frame clones and misses some; the assay was immunoSEQ multiplex PCR. This sample has 15,000 to 20,000 clones; more than 60% occur once, and the top ten carry 30% to 40%. The CDR3 loop spans 13 amino acids. The germline V gene encodes CDR1 MNHNY and CDR2 SVGAGI (reference sequence). V was cut by 7 bases and J by 8 bases, with 17 bases left in between. This record belongs to a study of OX40 agonist ivuxolimab in advanced cancers. Autoimmune disease history or systemic immunosuppression meant exclusion. General study findings and limits: The CD4+ and CD8+ T cells in the blood had expanded clonally by week 6 at 0.1 to 3.0 mg/kg. No antigen was identified for the clonally expanded peripheral T cells.

The source is an adult with an advanced solid tumor such as melanoma, head and neck, liver or kidney cancer. The chain has TRBV6-6 and TRBJ1-2, with D maybe TRBD1 (5 bases). This specimen consisted of CD4+ or CD8+ T cells sorted from blood, obtained in a trial of the OX40 agonist ivuxolimab. In nucleotides, the CDR3 is TGTGCCAGCATCCTCCCCCGCGGGGACGGCTACACCTTC. It encodes CASILPRGDGYTF.